This T cell receptor beta chain emerged from a study of T cells in Graves' hyperthyroidism and ophthalmopathy. Study observations and caveats: Classification by a 13 V-J model distinguished ophthalmopathy from stable hyperthyroidism. The model made its ophthalmopathy prediction, and onset followed a median about 5.9 months later. The blood repertoire included most of the expanded thyroid clonotypes above 0.001.

Thyroid ultrasound and orbital computed tomography, with clinical symptoms and serum thyroxine and TRAb, informed diagnoses. Regions amplified from RNA transcripts were the TCR beta CDR3 regions. In the first-round RT-PCR of the TCR CDR3, the HTBI primer set was used. A single record per CDR3 protein comes from TCRdb applying MiXCR to the multiplex PCR reads. The table has over 500,000 distinct CDR3 sequences, around 50% seen once. This CDR3 spans 17 amino acids. Trimming cost V 3 bases and J 2 bases, with 17 bases left between them. The germline V gene has CDR1 MDHEN and CDR2 SYDVKM. As to this clonotype: As yet, its antigen is unknown. This could be a read error, since a much larger clone is one nucleotide away. Lacking the conserved final phenylalanine or tryptophan, this CDR3 likely reflects a read error.

The chain employs TRBV28 and TRBJ1-5; TRBD1 is a possible D gene (5 bases). The receptor was isolated from an adult woman with Graves' disease, either hyperthyroidism or ophthalmopathy (not recorded which). The sequencing input was peripheral blood or thyroid tissue (not recorded which). CDR3 DNA sequence: TGTGCCAGCAGTTTTTCCGTGAGGCAGGGAGGCAATCAGCCCCAGCATCTT. It encodes CASSFSVRQGGNQPQHL.